The 3 T cell receptor beta chains reported below all come from one sample, sequenced in a study of blood T cell repertoires in COVID-19. TCRdb's copy holds only in-frame clones and misses some; the assay was immunoSEQ multiplex PCR. The sample has a few hundred thousand clones, over 75% seen once. Sequencing used peripheral blood. The source is a man between 45 and 60 years old with active or convalescent COVID-19.

The chain joins TRBV5-1 to TRBJ2-1; 12 bases are shared with TRBD2. The CDR3 length is 15 residues. The germline V gene has CDR1 SGHRS and CDR2 YFSETQ. The trim removed 6 bases at V and 1 base at J, leaving 2 bases unmatched. CDR3 sequence reads: CASTLAGGSYNEQFF. CDR3 nucleotides: TGCGCCAGCACCCTAGCGGGAGGGTCCTACAATGAGCAGTTCTTC.

Only a few counts were recorded for this clone. The chain links TRBV7-9 to TRBJ2-5; perhaps TRBD1 as D (6 bases). CDR1 is SEHNR and CDR2 is FQNEAQ in the germline V gene (reference sequence). The CDR3 has 13 amino acids. Trimming removed 4 bases from V and 4 bases from J, with 10 bases in between. CDR3 nucleotides: TGTGCCAGCAGCTACAGGGAGAGAGAGACCCAGTACTTC. Its protein product is CASSYRERETQYF.

The genes are TRBV11-2 and TRBJ2-7; 9 bases are a match to TRBD1. In germline, CDR1 is SGHAT, CDR2 FQNNGV. The CDR3 has 14 amino acids. V was pared by 5 bases and J by 7 bases, with 9 bases of the junction left unmatched. The CDR3 region is CASSETGTGSEQYF. CDR3 nucleotide sequence: TGTGCCAGCAGCGAGACCGGGACAGGGAGTGAGCAGTACTTC.